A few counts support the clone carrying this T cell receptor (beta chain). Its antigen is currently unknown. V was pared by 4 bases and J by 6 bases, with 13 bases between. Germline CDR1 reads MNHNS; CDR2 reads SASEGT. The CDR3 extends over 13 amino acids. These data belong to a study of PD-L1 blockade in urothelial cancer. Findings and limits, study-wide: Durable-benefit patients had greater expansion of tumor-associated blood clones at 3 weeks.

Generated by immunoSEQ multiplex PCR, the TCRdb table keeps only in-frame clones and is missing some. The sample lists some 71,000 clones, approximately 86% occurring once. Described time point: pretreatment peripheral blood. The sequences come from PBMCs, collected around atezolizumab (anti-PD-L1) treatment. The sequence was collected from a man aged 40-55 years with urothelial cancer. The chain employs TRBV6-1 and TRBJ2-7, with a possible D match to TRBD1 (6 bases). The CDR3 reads CASSAIQGPEQYF. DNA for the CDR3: TGTGCCAGCAGTGCTATACAGGGTCCCGAGCAGTACTTC.